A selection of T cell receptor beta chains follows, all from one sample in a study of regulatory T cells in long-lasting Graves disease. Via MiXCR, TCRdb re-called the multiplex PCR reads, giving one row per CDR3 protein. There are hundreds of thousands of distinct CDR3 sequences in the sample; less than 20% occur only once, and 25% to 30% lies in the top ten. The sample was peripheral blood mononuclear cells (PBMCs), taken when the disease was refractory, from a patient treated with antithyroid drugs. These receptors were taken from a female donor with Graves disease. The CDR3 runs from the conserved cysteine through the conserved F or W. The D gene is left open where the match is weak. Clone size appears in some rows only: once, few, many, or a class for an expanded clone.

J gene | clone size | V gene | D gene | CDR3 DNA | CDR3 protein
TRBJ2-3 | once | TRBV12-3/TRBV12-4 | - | TGTGCCAGCGCCAGGACGACCGGAGCTGCTAGCACAGATACGCAGTATTTT | CASARTTGAASTDTQYF
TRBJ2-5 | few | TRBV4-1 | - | TGCGCCAGCAGCCAAGATCCGGCCCAAGAGACCCAGTACTTC | CASSQDPAQETQYF
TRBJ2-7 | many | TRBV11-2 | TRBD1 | TGTGCCAGCAGCCGAGATCCTTGGGACAGCTACGAGCAGTACTTC | CASSRDPWDSYEQYF
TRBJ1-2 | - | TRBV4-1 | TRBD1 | TGCGCCAGCAGCCATCCCCTACGGGACAGGGGCCATGGCTACACCTTC | CASSHPLRDRGHGYTF
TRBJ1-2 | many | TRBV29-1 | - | TGCAGCGTCCCAGGGGTTATGGATGGCTACACCTTC | CSVPGVMDGYTF
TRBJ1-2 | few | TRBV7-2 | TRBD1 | TGTGCCAGCAGCTTAGGGGGCGGACAGGGAGTGAGTGGCTACACCTTC | CASSLGGGQGVSGYTF
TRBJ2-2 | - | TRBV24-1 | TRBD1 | TGTGCCACCAGGGGACAGGGAGCCACCGGGGAGCTGTTTTTT | CATRGQGATGELFF
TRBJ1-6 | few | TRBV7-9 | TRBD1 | TGTGCCAGCAGCACCCGGACAGGGCGTAATTCACCCCTCCACTTT | CASSTRTGRNSPLHF
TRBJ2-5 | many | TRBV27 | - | TGTGCCAGCAGTTTTTTAGAGGAAGAGACCCAGTACTTC | CASSFLEEETQYF
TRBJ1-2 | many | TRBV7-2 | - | TGTGCCAGCAGCTTAGCCTTCGCCACTAACTATGGCTACACCTTC | CASSLAFATNYGYTF
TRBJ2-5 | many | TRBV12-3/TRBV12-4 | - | TGTGCCAGCAGTCCGACGGGTTGGTACCAAGAGACCCAGTACTTC | CASSPTGWYQETQYF
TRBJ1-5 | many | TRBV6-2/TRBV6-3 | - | TGTGCCATTTCGATGCAGCCGGGACACCTTAATCAGCCCCAGCATTTT | CAISMQPGHLNQPQHF
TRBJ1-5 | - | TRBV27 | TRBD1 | TGTGCCAGCTGGACAGGGACACTAGGCAATCAGCCCCAGCATTTT | CASWTGTLGNQPQHF
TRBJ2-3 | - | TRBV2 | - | TGTGCCAGCAGCGACGGACAGAGCACAGATACGCAGTATTTT | CASSDGQSTDTQYF
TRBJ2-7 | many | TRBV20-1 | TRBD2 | TGCAGTGCCTCTAGCGGGAGCCCCCTCTCCTACGAGCAGTACTTC | CSASSGSPLSYEQYF
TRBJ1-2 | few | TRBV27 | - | TGTGCCGGCAGTCCTGTTGGGGGGCTCTATGGCTACACCTTC | CAGSPVGGLYGYTF
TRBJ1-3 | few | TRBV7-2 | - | TGTGCCAGCAGCCCCCTCTTTGGAAACACCATATATTTT | CASSPLFGNTIYF
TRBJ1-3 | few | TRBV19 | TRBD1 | TGTGCCAGTAGTCCACGCGGACAGGGGGCTGGAAACACCATATATTTT | CASSPRGQGAGNTIYF
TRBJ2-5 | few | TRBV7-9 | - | TGTGCCAGCAGCTTATATGGGGGGACCCAAGAGACCCAGTACTTC | CASSLYGGTQETQYF
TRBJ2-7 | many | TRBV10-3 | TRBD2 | TGTGCCATCCGAGACGGCAGGGGGTTGCGGGAGGGGGCCTACGAGCAGTACTTC | CAIRDGRGLREGAYEQYF
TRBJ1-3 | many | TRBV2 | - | TGTGCCAGCAGTGAATGGGGGGGATCTGGAAACACCATATATTTT | CASSEWGGSGNTIYF
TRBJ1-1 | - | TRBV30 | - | TGTGCCTGGAGGGGGGACGAGGGGGAGGCTGAAGCTTTCTTT | CAWRGDEGEAEAFF
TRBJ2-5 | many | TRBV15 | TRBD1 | TGTGCCACCAGCAGATATAGGACAGGGCAAGAGACCCAGTACTTC | CATSRYRTGQETQYF
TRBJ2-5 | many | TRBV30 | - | TGTGCCTGGAGTGCACAGGGTACAGAGACCCAGTACTTC | CAWSAQGTETQYF
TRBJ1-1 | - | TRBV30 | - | TGTGCCTGGAGCGCTGGGGGGTTTGAAATGGCTTTCTTT | CAWSAGGFEMAFF
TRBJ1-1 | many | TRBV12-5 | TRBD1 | TGTGCTAGTGGTTTGGGGGACAGAATGAACACTGAAGCTTTCTTT | CASGLGDRMNTEAFF
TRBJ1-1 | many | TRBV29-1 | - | TGCAGCGTCCACTTGAACACTGAAGCTTTCTTT | CSVHLNTEAFF
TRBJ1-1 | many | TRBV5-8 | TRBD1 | TGTGCCAGCAGCTTGTGGCAGGGGGCGCTGGCCACTGAAGCTTTCTTT | CASSLWQGALATEAFF
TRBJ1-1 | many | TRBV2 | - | TGTGCCAGCAGTGAAAGGTCACTTACCAGGGCATTGAACACTGAAGCTTTCTTT | CASSERSLTRALNTEAFF
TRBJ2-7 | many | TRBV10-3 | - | TGTGCCATCAGTGAGTCCATACCGTCCTACGAGCAGTACTTC | CAISESIPSYEQYF
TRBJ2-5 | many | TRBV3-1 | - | TGTGCCAGCAGCTTTGACTTAGAAGAGACCCAGTACTTC | CASSFDLEETQYF
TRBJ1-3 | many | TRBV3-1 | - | TGTGCCAGCAGCCCGGAATCACTCACTGGAAACACCATATATTTT | CASSPESLTGNTIYF
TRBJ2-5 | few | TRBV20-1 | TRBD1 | TGCAGTGCTAGAGATCTGGGGGACAGGGCGAGGGGCTGGGAGACCCAGTACTTC | CSARDLGDRARGWETQYF
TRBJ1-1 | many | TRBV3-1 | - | TGTGCCAGCAGCCAACCCGCACGAGAAGCTTTCTTT | CASSQPAREAFF
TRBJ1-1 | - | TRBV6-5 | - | TGTGCCAGCAGTTACGTAGGCCAGCTGAACACTGAAGCTTTCTTT | CASSYVGQLNTEAFF
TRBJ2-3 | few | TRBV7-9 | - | TGTGCCAGCAGCTTAGCGAGGCGGGGCGACACAGATACGCAGTATTTT | CASSLARRGDTDTQYF
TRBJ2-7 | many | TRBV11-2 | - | TGTGCCAGCAGCTTAGGAAGACAGTCCTACGAGCAGTACTTC | CASSLGRQSYEQYF
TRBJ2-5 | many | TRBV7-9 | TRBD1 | TGTGCCAGCCGAGGAGGGGCCGGGACAGGGAGAGAAGAGACCCAGTACTTC | CASRGGAGTGREETQYF